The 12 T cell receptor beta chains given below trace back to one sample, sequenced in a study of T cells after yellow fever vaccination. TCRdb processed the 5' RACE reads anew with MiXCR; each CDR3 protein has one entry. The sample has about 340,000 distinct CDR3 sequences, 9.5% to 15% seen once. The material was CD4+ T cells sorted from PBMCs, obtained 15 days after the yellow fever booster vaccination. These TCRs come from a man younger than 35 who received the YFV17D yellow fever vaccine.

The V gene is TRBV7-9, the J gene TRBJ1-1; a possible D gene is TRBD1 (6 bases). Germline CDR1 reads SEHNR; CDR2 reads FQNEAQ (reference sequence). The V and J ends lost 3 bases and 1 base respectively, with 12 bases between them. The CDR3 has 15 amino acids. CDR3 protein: CASSFRGGQNTEAFF. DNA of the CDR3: TGTGCCAGCAGCTTTAGAGGGGGACAGAACACTGAAGCTTTCTTT.

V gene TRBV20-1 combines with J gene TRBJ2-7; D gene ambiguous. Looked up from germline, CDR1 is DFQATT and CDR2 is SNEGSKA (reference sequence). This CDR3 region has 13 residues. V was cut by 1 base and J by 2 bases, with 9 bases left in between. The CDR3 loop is CSARGWIPYEQYF. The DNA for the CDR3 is TGCAGTGCTAGAGGTTGGATTCCCTACGAGCAGTACTTC.

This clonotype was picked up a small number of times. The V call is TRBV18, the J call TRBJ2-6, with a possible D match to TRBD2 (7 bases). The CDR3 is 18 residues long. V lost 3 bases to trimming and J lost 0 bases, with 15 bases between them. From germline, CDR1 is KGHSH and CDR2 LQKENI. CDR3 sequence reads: CASSPMAGANSGANVLTF. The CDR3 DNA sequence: TGTGCCAGCTCACCCATGGCGGGGGCAAACTCTGGGGCCAACGTCCTGACTTTC.

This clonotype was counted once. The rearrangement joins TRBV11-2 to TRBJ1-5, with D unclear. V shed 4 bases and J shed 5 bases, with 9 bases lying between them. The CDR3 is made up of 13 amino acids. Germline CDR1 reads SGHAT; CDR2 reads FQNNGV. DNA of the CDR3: TGTGCCAGCAGCTGGACGTTCGATCAGCCCCAGCATTTT. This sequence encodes CASSWTFDQPQHF.

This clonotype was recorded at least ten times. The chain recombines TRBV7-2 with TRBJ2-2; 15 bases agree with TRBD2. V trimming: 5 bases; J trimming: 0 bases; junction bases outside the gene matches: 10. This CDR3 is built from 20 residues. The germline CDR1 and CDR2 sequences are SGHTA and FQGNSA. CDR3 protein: CASSATGTSGGSPNTGELFF. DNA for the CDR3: TGTGCCAGCAGCGCAACCGGGACTAGCGGGGGGTCTCCGAACACCGGGGAGCTGTTTTTT.

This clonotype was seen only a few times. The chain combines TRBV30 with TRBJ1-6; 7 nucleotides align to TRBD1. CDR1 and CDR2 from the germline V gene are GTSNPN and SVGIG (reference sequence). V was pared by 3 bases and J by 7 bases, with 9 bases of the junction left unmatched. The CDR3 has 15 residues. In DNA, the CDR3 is TGTGCCTGGAGGGGCTCGGGACAGCCAAATTCACCCCTCCACTTT. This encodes CAWRGSGQPNSPLHF.

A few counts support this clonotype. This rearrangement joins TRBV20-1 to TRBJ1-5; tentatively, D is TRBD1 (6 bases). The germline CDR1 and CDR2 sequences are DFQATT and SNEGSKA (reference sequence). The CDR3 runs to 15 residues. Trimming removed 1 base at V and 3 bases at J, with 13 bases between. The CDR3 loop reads CSARGPGGANQPQHF. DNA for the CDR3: TGCAGTGCTAGAGGGCCGGGGGGGGCCAATCAGCCCCAGCATTTT.

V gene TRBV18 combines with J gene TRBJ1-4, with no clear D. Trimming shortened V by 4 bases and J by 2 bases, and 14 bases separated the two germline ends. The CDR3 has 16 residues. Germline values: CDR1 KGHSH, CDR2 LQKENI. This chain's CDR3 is CASSLRRGLTNEKLFF. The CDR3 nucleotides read TGTGCCAGCTCACTCCGGAGAGGGCTTACTAATGAAAAACTGTTTTTT.

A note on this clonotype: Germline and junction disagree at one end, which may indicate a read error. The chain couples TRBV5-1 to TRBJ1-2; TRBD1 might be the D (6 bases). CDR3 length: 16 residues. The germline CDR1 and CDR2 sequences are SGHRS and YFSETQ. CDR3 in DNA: TGCGCCAGCAGCAAAAGTTCGGGGGCCGCTAAATATGGCTACACCTTC. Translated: CASSKSSGAAKYGYTF.

CDR3 in amino acids: CASSFTPTGRNTEAFF. The CDR3, as DNA: TGCGCCAGCAGCTTCACGCCCACAGGGAGGAACACTGAAGCTTTCTTT. This chain connects TRBV5-1 to TRBJ1-1, with D possibly TRBD1 on 6 matching bases. CDR3 size: 16 residues. The germline gives CDR1 SGHRS, CDR2 YFSETQ. Trimming removed 2 bases from V and 1 base from J, with 15 bases in between.

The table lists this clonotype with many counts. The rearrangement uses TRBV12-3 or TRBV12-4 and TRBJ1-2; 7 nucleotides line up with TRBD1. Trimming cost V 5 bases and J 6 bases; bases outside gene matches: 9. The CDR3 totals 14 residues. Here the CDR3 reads CASSPWTGDHGYTF. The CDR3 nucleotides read TGTGCCAGCAGTCCGTGGACAGGCGACCATGGCTACACCTTC.

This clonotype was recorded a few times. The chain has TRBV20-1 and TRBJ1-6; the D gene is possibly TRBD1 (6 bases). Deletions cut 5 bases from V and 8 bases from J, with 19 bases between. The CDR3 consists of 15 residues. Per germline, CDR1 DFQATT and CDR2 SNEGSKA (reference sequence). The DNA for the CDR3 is TGCAGTGCTCGGGGGTTGCAAGGGGGAGATTCACCCCTCCACTTT. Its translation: CSARGLQGGDSPLHF.